The clone carrying this T cell receptor beta chain has at least ten counts. Time point here: sample taken at primary tumor resection. The donors, around 72 patients with untreated early-stage non-small cell lung cancer, provided the samples. One entry per CDR3 protein, called by TCRdb with MiXCR from the 5' RACE reads. The sample lists about 45,000 distinct CDR3 sequences, almost 7% occurring once. Germline CDR1 KGHSH, CDR2 LQKENI. V gave up 2 bases and J gave up 4 bases, with 5 bases separating them. The CDR3 contains 12 residues. This sample stems from a study of spatial heterogeneity in lung cancer.

This chain links TRBV18 with TRBJ2-5; D remains unclear. This receptor was obtained from a female donor with early-stage non-small cell lung cancer. Here the sequenced sample was PBMCs, taken at surgery. DNA for the CDR3: TGTGCCAGCTCACCATTGCCAGAGACCCAGTACTTC. It translates to CASSPLPETQYF.